One sample yielded the 28 T cell receptor beta chains listed below, sequenced in a study of blood T cell repertoires in COVID-19. Clones were read by immunoSEQ multiplex PCR, and TCRdb kept only the in-frame ones, dropping some. The sample includes approximately 97,000 clones, under 85% of them seen just once. Source material: peripheral blood. Every receptor here comes from a human donor in a cohort sampled during active COVID-19.

The chain is built from TRBV9 and TRBJ2-1; TRBD2 matches at 13 bases. V gave up 3 bases and J gave up 2 bases; unmatched junction bases: 2. The CDR3 length is 16 residues. CDR1 is SGDLS and CDR2 is YYNGEE in the germline V gene. The CDR3 DNA follows: TGTGCCAGCAGCGGACTAGCGGGGGGTACCTACAATGAGCAGTTCTTC. Translation gives CASSGLAGGTYNEQFF.

The CDR3 spells CASGWHRGANTGELFF. For the CDR3, the DNA is TGTGCTAGTGGTTGGCACAGGGGGGCGAACACCGGGGAGCTGTTTTTT. The V and J genes are TRBV12-5 and TRBJ2-2; 8 positions match TRBD1. V gave up 4 bases and J gave up 0 bases; unmatched junction bases: 4. This CDR3 is built from 16 residues. The V gene's germline CDR1 is LGHNT and CDR2 FRNRAP.

The sample holds one count of this clone. V gene TRBV6-4 combines with J gene TRBJ2-6; 9 bases map to TRBD1. The CDR3 contains 18 residues. Germline lookup yields CDR1 MRHNA and CDR2 SNTAGT. Unmatched junction bases numbered 10, after V lost 7 bases and J lost 0 bases. Here the CDR3 DNA reads TGTGCCAGCACCGGACGGGGACAGGGAAGCTCTGGGGCCAACGTCCTGACTTTC. Protein product: CASTGRGQGSSGANVLTF.

This clone was detected once. V and J are TRBV18 and TRBJ1-4, with D perhaps TRBD1 (5 bases). Trimming took off 6 bases at V and 0 bases at J, with 17 bases between the two ends. CDR1 is KGHSH, CDR2 LQKENI, per germline. The CDR3 covers 17 residues. The CDR3 region has the DNA TGTGCCAGCTCGTTAGGGGCACCCAAGGCAACTAATGAAAAACTGTTTTTT. It codes for CASSLGAPKATNEKLFF.

The V call is TRBV18, the J call TRBJ2-7, with 7 bases that match TRBD1. This CDR3 contains 17 residues. From germline, CDR1 is KGHSH and CDR2 LQKENI. Trimming took 6 bases from V and 0 from J; bases not matched to a gene: 14. CDR3 DNA sequence: TGTGCCAGCTCCCTCTCCCGCAGGGGGACCAGCTCCTACGAGCAGTACTTC. This codes for CASSLSRRGTSSYEQYF. Complete variable domain (other parts from reference TRBV18 and TRBJ2-7): NAGVMQNPRHLVRRRGQEARLRCSPMKGHSHVYWYRQLPEEGLKFMVYLQKENIIDESGMPKERFSAEFPKEGPSILRIQQVVRGDSAAYFCASSLSRRGTSSYEQYFGPGTRLTVT.

The CDR3 here is CASSLLGPTQTEAFF. As DNA, the CDR3 is TGTGCCAGCAGTTTATTGGGCCCAACCCAAACCGAAGCTTTCTTT. The V gene is TRBV28, the J gene TRBJ1-1; no firm D call. The length of the CDR3 is 15 residues. V was shortened by 1 base and J by 8 bases, with 17 bases between the two germline ends. Germline V CDR1 and CDR2: MDHEN, SYDVKM.

V and J are TRBV28 and TRBJ2-7; D is perhaps TRBD1 (5 bases). V lost 2 bases and J lost 3, with 14 bases in between. The CDR3 has 15 amino acids. Germline V gives CDR1 MDHEN, CDR2 SYDVKM. Here the CDR3 reads CASSLVRGADYEQYF. CDR3 nucleotide sequence: TGTGCCAGCAGTTTAGTCCGTGGGGCTGACTACGAGCAGTACTTC.

V usage is TRBV6-5 and J usage is TRBJ1-5; D call uncertain. The CDR3 is 13 amino acids. Germline CDR1 MNHEY, CDR2 SVGAGI. V was pared by 6 bases and J by 5 bases, with 11 bases between. This CDR3 is CASSSTVYQPQHF. In DNA form, the CDR3 reads TGTGCCAGCAGCTCTACGGTATATCAGCCCCAGCATTTT.

The chain links TRBV19 to TRBJ2-1, with D perhaps matching TRBD1 (5 bases). CDR3 length: 17 amino acids. Between the trimmed V and J ends, which lost 0 bases and 1 base, there was a span of 13 bases. Germline loops: CDR1 LNHDA, CDR2 SQIVND (reference sequence). CDR3 region: CASSIEAGPLSYNEQFF. The DNA of the CDR3 is TGTGCCAGTAGTATAGAAGCAGGGCCCCTTTCCTACAATGAGCAGTTCTTC.

The genes are TRBV4-3 and TRBJ2-3; the match to TRBD2 covers 10 bases. J gave up 3 bases and V 0 bases, and 3 bases lay outside the gene matches. Germline assignment: CDR1 LGHNA and CDR2 YSLEER. The CDR3 runs to 16 residues. CDR3 coding DNA: TGCGCCAGCAGCCAAGATAGCGGGGGGCCGACAGATACGCAGTATTTT. Amino acids: CASSQDSGGPTDTQYF.

V and J are TRBV5-1 and TRBJ1-2; 8 nucleotides line up with TRBD1. The CDR3 has 15 amino acids. The junction had 9 bases not matched to a gene; V was cut back by 4 bases and J by 4 bases. Germline CDR1 SGHRS, CDR2 YFSETQ. DNA of the CDR3: TGCGCCAGCAGCCCGGACAGGGCGGGTGGCTATGGCTACACCTTC. It codes for CASSPDRAGGYGYTF.

This chain's CDR3 is CASSKTGIYGYTF. The CDR3 coding sequence is TGTGCCAGCAGCAAGACAGGGATCTATGGCTACACCTTC. The chain joins TRBV27 to TRBJ1-2; 7 nucleotides match TRBD1. Germline CDR1 MNHEY, CDR2 SMNVEV (reference sequence). This CDR3 spans 13 amino acids. Trimming at V came to 6 bases and at J to 4 bases, leaving 5 bases not matched to a gene.

The rearrangement links TRBV4-3 to TRBJ2-3; the match to TRBD2 covers 10 bases. Germline lookup yields CDR1 LGHNA and CDR2 YSLEER. The CDR3 extends over 16 amino acids. Trimming cost V 0 bases and J 4 bases; bases outside gene matches: 4. The CDR3 DNA is TGCGCCAGCAGCCAAGACCCAGCGGGAGGGCCAGATACGCAGTATTTT. Protein: CASSQDPAGGPDTQYF.

This clone was recorded only once. The chain employs TRBV6-1 and TRBJ1-4; D is ambiguous. The germline CDR1 and CDR2 sequences are MNHNS and SASEGT. The CDR3 loop spans 11 amino acids. Trimming removed 1 base at V and 10 bases at J, with 4 bases between. For the CDR3, the DNA is TGTGCCAGCAGTGAAGGAGTAAAACTGTTTTTT. It is translated as CASSEGVKLFF.

V gene TRBV27 combines with J gene TRBJ1-1, with TRBD1 as a possible D gene (6 bases). The CDR3 has 17 residues. Trimming took 3 bases from V and 1 from J, leaving 18 bases between them. CDR1 MNHEY and CDR2 SMNVEV come from the germline V gene (reference sequence). The CDR3 reads CASSFPPDRSGNTEAFF. As DNA, the CDR3 is TGTGCCAGCAGTTTCCCCCCCGACAGGTCGGGGAACACTGAAGCTTTCTTT.

The chain couples TRBV4-1 to TRBJ1-4; 9 bases line up with TRBD1. Trimming took 3 bases from V and 4 from J; bases not matched to a gene: 6. CDR1 and CDR2 (germline): MGHRA, YSYEKL. The CDR3 covers 16 residues. Here the CDR3 DNA reads TGCGCCAGCAGCCATATACAGGGGGCTAGTAATGAAAAACTGTTTTTT. The encoded protein is CASSHIQGASNEKLFF.

The CDR3 coding sequence is TGTGCCAGCAGTGAATCTGGAGGGGCTAGCGGCGGATATGAGCAGTTCTTC. It is translated as CASSESGGASGGYEQFF. The chain recombines TRBV6-1 with TRBJ2-1, with 7 bases that match TRBD2. CDR3 length: 17 residues. J was trimmed by 8 bases and V by 2 bases; bases with no gene match: 15. CDR1 MNHNS and CDR2 SASEGT come from the germline V gene.

J is TRBJ1-3 and V is TRBV19, with D uncertain. Germline V CDR1 and CDR2: LNHDA, SQIVND (reference sequence). With 7 bases removed from V and 4 bases from J, the gap between germline ends came to 14 bases. This CDR3 has 14 residues. In DNA form, the CDR3 reads TGTGCCAGTAATTTCCGGGGAGACGGAAACACCATATATTTT. Amino acid sequence: CASNFRGDGNTIYF.

The chain uses TRBV19 and TRBJ1-2; 7 positions match TRBD1. Trimming cost V 8 bases and J 7 bases; bases outside gene matches: 10. The CDR3 covers 13 residues. Germline assignment: CDR1 LNHDA and CDR2 SQIVND (reference sequence). For the CDR3, the DNA is TGTGCCAGTTCGACAGGGTTGGATAGTGGCTACACCTTC. This translates into CASSTGLDSGYTF.

J is TRBJ1-6 and V is TRBV3-1 (or the pseudogene TRBV3-2), with D unclear. CDR1 and CDR2 (germline): LGHDT, YNNKEL (reference sequence). Between the trimmed V and J ends, which lost 5 bases and 7 bases, there was a span of 21 bases. The CDR3 runs to 17 residues. CDR3 nucleotide sequence: TGTGCCAGCAGCATTAGATTTCCCATTTCATACAATTCACCCCTCCACTTT. As protein: CASSIRFPISYNSPLHF.

The rearrangement uses TRBV5-4 and TRBJ1-1; the D gene is possibly TRBD1 (6 bases). This CDR3 is 15 amino acids long. V lost 3 bases to trimming and J lost 1 base, with 13 bases between them. CDR1 is SGHNT and CDR2 is YYREEE in the germline V gene (reference sequence). CDR3 loop: CASSSSQTGNTEAFF. The DNA of the CDR3 is TGTGCCAGCAGCTCAAGCCAGACAGGGAACACTGAAGCTTTCTTT. Together with reference TRBV5-4 and TRBJ1-1, the CDR3 gives the full variable domain: ETGVTQSPTHLIKTRGQQVTLRCSSQSGHNTVSWYQQALGQGPQFIFQYYREEENGRGNFPPRFSGLQFPNYSSELNVNALELDDSALYLCASSSSQTGNTEAFFGQGTRLTVV.

This clone was detected once. The chain couples TRBV15 to TRBJ2-6, with TRBD1 as a possible D gene (6 bases). This CDR3 is 16 amino acids long. Germline loops: CDR1 LNHNV, CDR2 YYDKDF (reference sequence). V lost 3 bases to trimming and J lost 0 bases, with 9 bases between them. The CDR3 loop reads CATSSDRSSGANVLTF. DNA of the CDR3: TGTGCCACCAGCAGCGACAGGTCCTCTGGGGCCAACGTCCTGACTTTC.

The sample holds a few counts of this clone. The chain carries TRBV7-6 and TRBJ2-1; TRBD1 agrees at 12 bases. V lost 5 bases, J lost 6 bases, and 8 bases stayed unmatched. Per germline, CDR1 SGHVS and CDR2 FNYEAQ. The CDR3 spans 16 residues. CDR3 loop: CASSLRDRGRFNEQFF. CDR3 in DNA: TGTGCCAGCAGCCTTCGGGACAGGGGGCGCTTCAATGAGCAGTTCTTC. The variable domain in full, completed from reference TRBV7-6 and TRBJ2-1, reads GAGVSQSPRYKVTKRGQDVALRCDPISGHVSLYWYRQALGQGPEFLTYFNYEAQQDKSGLPNDRFSAERPEGSISTLTIQRTEQRDSAMYRCASSLRDRGRFNEQFFGPGTRLTVL.

The V call is TRBV30, the J call TRBJ1-4; 7 nucleotides agree with TRBD1. The CDR3 is 13 amino acids. Germline CDR1 GTSNPN, CDR2 SVGIG (reference sequence). In DNA form, the CDR3 reads TGTGCATGCGACAGGGTTCGTAATGAAAAACTGTTTTTT. Residues: CACDRVRNEKLFF.

The gene calls are TRBV11-2 and TRBJ2-7; D remains unclear. The germline CDR1 and CDR2 sequences are SGHAT and FQNNGV. The V end lost 5 bases, the J end lost 3 bases, and 14 bases lay between the germline ends. This CDR3 is 14 amino acids long. The CDR3 here is CASSPLRAFYEQYF. CDR3 coding DNA: TGTGCCAGCAGCCCCCTCCGAGCCTTCTACGAGCAGTACTTC.

The CDR3 spells CAIPRRGDQPQHF. CDR3 bases: TGTGCCATCCCCCGACGGGGGGATCAGCCCCAGCATTTT. The chain combines TRBV21-1 with TRBJ1-5. TRBV21-1 is an annotated pseudogene. The CDR3 loop spans 13 amino acids.

The V gene is TRBV30, the J gene TRBJ2-5, with 9 bases lining up with TRBD2. Looked up from germline, CDR1 is GTSNPN and CDR2 is SVGIG (reference sequence). The CDR3 extends over 14 amino acids. The V segment lost 1 base and the J segment 6 bases; nucleotides outside the gene matches: 6. CDR3 nucleotide sequence: TGTGCCTGGAGTGCCAATAGCGGGAGTAAGACCCAGTACTTC. Its translation: CAWSANSGSKTQYF.

The rearrangement links TRBV6-1 to TRBJ2-7; no firm D call. CDR3 length: 13 amino acids. V was shortened by 2 bases and J by 3 bases, with 8 bases between the two germline ends. From germline, CDR1 is MNHNS and CDR2 SASEGT. The CDR3 DNA sequence: TGTGCCAGCAGTGAAACAGTTCGCTACGAGCAGTACTTC. Amino acids: CASSETVRYEQYF.